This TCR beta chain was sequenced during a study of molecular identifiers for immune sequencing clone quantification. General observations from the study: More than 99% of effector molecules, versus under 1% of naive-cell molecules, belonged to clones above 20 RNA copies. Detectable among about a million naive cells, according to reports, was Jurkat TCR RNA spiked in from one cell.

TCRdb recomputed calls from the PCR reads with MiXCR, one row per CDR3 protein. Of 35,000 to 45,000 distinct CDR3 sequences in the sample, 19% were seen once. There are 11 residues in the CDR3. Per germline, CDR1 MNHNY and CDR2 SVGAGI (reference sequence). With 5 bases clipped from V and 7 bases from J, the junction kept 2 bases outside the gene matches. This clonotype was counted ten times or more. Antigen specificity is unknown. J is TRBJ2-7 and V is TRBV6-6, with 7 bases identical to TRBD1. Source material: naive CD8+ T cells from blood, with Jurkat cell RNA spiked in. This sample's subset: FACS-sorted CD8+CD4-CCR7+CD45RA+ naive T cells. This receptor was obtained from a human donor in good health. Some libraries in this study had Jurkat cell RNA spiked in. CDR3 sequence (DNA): TGTGCCAGCAGTACAGGGGTGGAGCAGTACTTC. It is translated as CASSTGVEQYF.